This entry concerns a single T cell receptor (beta chain). It lacks a known antigen. Base qualities are not recorded, but no much larger clone differs from it by a single base. Libraries were built with the immunoSEQ multiplex PCR assay. For the multiplex PCR, a mixture combining 60 forward primers for TCR Vbeta segments and 13 reverse primers for TCR Jbeta segments was used. The CDR3 region of rearranged TCR beta genes was amplified from genomic DNA with a multiplex PCR assay. The amplified TCR beta libraries were sequenced on the Illumina HiSeq System as 87-base-pair reads. The authors' pipeline ran thus. Across the 500 to 850 repertoires, a later analysis counted 78 million or so unique TCR beta chains, roughly 11 million of which were shared by at least two donors. To remove PCR and sequencing errors, raw reads were error-corrected and collapsed into unique sequences using a nearest-neighbor algorithm that merged closely related sequences. V, D and J gene segments were assigned by aligning CDR3 sequences to IMGT reference sequences. For a sequence to be retained, a match of at least six nucleotides to both a V gene segment and a J gene segment was required. Rearrangements were classified as productive when the CDR3 lacked stop codons and remained in frame with V and J, and all other rearrangements were classified as non-productive. Following IMGT convention, CDR3 was defined as the stretch from the second conserved V-encoded cysteine to the conserved J-encoded phenylalanine. In an earlier analysis of more than 550 of the donors, sequences lacking an unambiguous match to a single V gene segment were excluded. In an earlier analysis of approximately 550 of the donors, V segments were called functional above 56.7% productive rearrangements and were called segregating when the between-donor standard deviation exceeded 5%. A statistical classification framework was built for diagnosing cytomegalovirus status from the catalog of TCR beta chain sequences. In a later analysis, TCR nucleotide sequences were compared against IMGT/GENE-DB human TR gene sequences so that V and J genes could be assigned. A later analysis assigned CDR3 sequences and most-parsimonious VDJ recombination scenarios with the TCRdist pipeline. In a later analysis, each TCR beta chain was defined by its CDR3 amino acid sequence together with its V-gene family, and reads without a unique V-gene family were excluded. In a later analysis, 450 to 600 highly shared, low-generation-probability nucleotide sequences were removed to address suspected cross-contamination and a sequencing artifact. A later analysis calculated a clonal expansion index for each public chain from normalized within-repertoire ranks of inferred template counts. In a later analysis, generation probabilities were computed using a VDJ recombination model fitted to out-of-frame rearrangements, and the results were checked against IGoR. Hypergeometric tests were used in a later analysis to score TCR-TCR, TCR-HLA and TCR-CMV co-occurrence, with a repertoire-size bias correction applied to the TCR pairs. A later analysis estimated false discovery rates by permuting HLA or CMV assignments 20 times. A later analysis grouped co-occurring TCRs with DBSCAN, adding TCRdist sequence similarity when clustering within HLA-allele-positive subsets. Repertoires with fewer than 30,000 or more than 120,000 public chains were left out of co-occurrence clustering, as were several repertoires with anomalous nucleotide sharing. The source is immuneACCESS, and TCRdb retained only in-frame sequences with V and J called. Part of the clones is not carried over; for the studies checked, unresolved V genes explain less than half of this, and the remainder is unexplained. V and J calls and clone size are as listed in that table; D and trimming were resolved from the DNA. The sample yields under 200,000 clones; roughly 80% were counted once. The top ten constitute around 1.7% of the sample.

The source of the sample is a study of cytomegalovirus exposure and HLA in healthy donors (TCRdb year 2017). In the study overall: According to an earlier analysis of around 600 of the donors, roughly 180 million T cells yielded 90 million to 130 million unique TCR beta sequences and around 280 Gb of sequence data. Donor age, sex, ethnicity and CMV serostatus were compiled alongside the repertoire data. Among almost 400 genotyped donors of the cohort, an average of approximately 240,000 unique TCR beta nucleotide sequences were sequenced per donor, around a sixth of them non-productive. To predict cytomegalovirus infection status, the study combined high-throughput TCR immunosequencing, statistical association of individual TCRs with disease status, and machine learning. The number of donors typed differed by locus, with 629-630 for A, B, C, DRB1 and DQB1, roughly 520 for DQA1, approximately 570 for DPA1, and some 440 for DPB1. Among the roughly 390 genotyped donors, under 90% belonged to the genetic ancestry cluster associated with self-reported Caucasian donors. To decide whether each TCR beta V gene segment behaved as functional or pseudogenic, an earlier analysis of some 540 of the donors relied on high-throughput TCR beta sequencing. Every discovery cohort repertoire had been produced on one sequencing platform. Roughly 300 gigabases of sequencing data and approximately 84 million unique TCR sequences were included in an early release covering about 700 HLA-typed donors. The study was designed to test whether signatures of past pathogen exposure could be identified by cataloging public T cell receptors. A later analysis re-analyzed previously published TCR beta repertoires from roughly 600 donors and added high-resolution HLA genotyping to study TCR occurrence patterns. Class I and class II HLA loci were covered by the typing at four-digit resolution. In the later analysis, no new phenotypic data were used to find candidate immune exposures; instead, reliance was placed on TCR beta sequences and their occurrence across donors. Several DR-DQ haplotypes were handled as single units for association and clustering, since linkage in the cohort was strong. A later genetic analysis used genome-wide SNP genotypes for about 55% of the 666 donors, treating that subset as a discovery cohort. Using immunosequencing, the study profiled T cell repertoires from fewer than 700 subjects and related those repertoires to cytomegalovirus serostatus. A separate validation cohort of 100 to 150 different subjects was used in addition to the 666-subject first cohort.

Here is what the overall study found, with its caveats: A later genetic analysis associated a missense DCLRE1C variant with V-gene and J-gene trimming of TCR beta chains, and an independent cohort replicated the association. HLA typing was unavailable for some donors at each locus, so association tests used only the typed subset. A cluster of highly shared sequence variants was judged likely to be a technical artifact of the sequencing pipeline. According to a later analysis, parvovirus B19, influenza, CMV and Epstein-Barr virus appeared linked to several top co-occurrence clusters. In an earlier analysis of about 600 of the donors, most TCR beta V segments appeared in productive rearrangements about 87% or about 30% of the time, broadly matching IMGT annotations. In a later analysis, the rate of TCR association differed among HLA loci, with DRB1 alleles having the most associated TCRs and HLA-C alleles having the fewest. Linkage disequilibrium might explain the correlated functional status among segregating V segments, but an unknown experimental factor could not be ruled out. Cytomegalovirus status was reported to be diagnosed by the classifier with high specificity and sensitivity in both the original and validation cohorts. A few of the identified cytomegalovirus-associated TCR beta chains were confirmed in vitro to be specific for cytomegalovirus antigens. In this cohort, only TCR beta chains were sequenced, and detectable features were limited by the absence of alpha or paired-chain data. A further reported finding was that TCR beta sequences accurately predicted the HLA-A and HLA-B alleles for most subjects in the first cohort. When HLA alleles, especially DR and DQ, strongly co-occurred, TCR associations were difficult to assign to individual alleles. Because counts were too low, around 17 rarely observed V segments, including chromosome 9 orphons, were left out of the earlier analysis of about 500 of the donors. Across donors, most TCR sequences were observed very rarely, whereas some public TCRs were present in many individuals. The study gave a list of over 150 TCR beta chains associated with cytomegalovirus. A later genetic analysis reported fewer N-insertions in productive TCRs among donors in an Asian-associated ancestry cluster than the roughly 700-donor mean. Compared with equally common non-associated chains, HLA-associated TCR beta chains in a later analysis were more clonally expanded and had lower generation probabilities. According to the authors, the approach could potentially be generalized to other disease states and immunological phenotypes. Roughly uniform sequencing depth across donors was assumed in presence/absence analyses, although this assumption may not hold. The 87-base-pair reads could not distinguish some IMGT-functional V segments, including TRBV6-2 and TRBV6-3, so those segments were excluded. Specific HLA alleles were associated with 15,000 to 20,000 TCR beta sequences at a false discovery rate of 0.05 in a later analysis. A later analysis found that most CMV-associated TCR beta chains appeared HLA-restricted, with HLA associations seemingly driven largely by CMV exposure. CMV serostatus was the only immune exposure information available for the cohort.

The cohort consisted of 666 healthy bone marrow donors. At the time of sampling, every cohort member was nominally healthy, though immune exposures that went unrecorded were likely present. The donor was CMV seronegative and belonged to the group of several hundred seronegative cohort members. Each donor provided a peripheral blood sample, and peripheral blood mononuclear cells were used for TCR beta sequencing. Genomic DNA was extracted from the blood cell samples with the Qiagen DNeasy Blood Extraction Kit. From cysteine to phenylalanine, the CDR3 is 13 amino acids long. This entry keeps only the CDR3 DNA: 39 bases, framed from base 1. From a lookup of the germline V gene, CDR1 and CDR2 are MDHEN and SYDVKM. V and J are truncated by 3 bases and 6 bases respectively, leaving an intervening sequence of 9 bases.

The chain was built from TRBV28 and TRBJ2-1; the D segment could be TRBD2, given 5 matching bases. The source of this sequence is a woman aged 18-30 years in good health and CMV-seronegative. Sequences were obtained from PBMCs. The DNA reads TGTGCCAGCAGTTTTTTCACTAGCAATGAGCAGTTCTTC. It translates to CASSFFTSNEQFF. Supplemented by the reference TRBV28 and TRBJ2-1 proteins around the CDR3, the complete variable domain is DVKVTQSSRYLVKRTGEKVFLECVQDMDHENMFWYRQDPGLGLRLIYFSYDVKMKEKGDIPEGYSVSREKKERFSLILESASTNQTSMYLCASSFFTSNEQFFGPGTRLTVL.